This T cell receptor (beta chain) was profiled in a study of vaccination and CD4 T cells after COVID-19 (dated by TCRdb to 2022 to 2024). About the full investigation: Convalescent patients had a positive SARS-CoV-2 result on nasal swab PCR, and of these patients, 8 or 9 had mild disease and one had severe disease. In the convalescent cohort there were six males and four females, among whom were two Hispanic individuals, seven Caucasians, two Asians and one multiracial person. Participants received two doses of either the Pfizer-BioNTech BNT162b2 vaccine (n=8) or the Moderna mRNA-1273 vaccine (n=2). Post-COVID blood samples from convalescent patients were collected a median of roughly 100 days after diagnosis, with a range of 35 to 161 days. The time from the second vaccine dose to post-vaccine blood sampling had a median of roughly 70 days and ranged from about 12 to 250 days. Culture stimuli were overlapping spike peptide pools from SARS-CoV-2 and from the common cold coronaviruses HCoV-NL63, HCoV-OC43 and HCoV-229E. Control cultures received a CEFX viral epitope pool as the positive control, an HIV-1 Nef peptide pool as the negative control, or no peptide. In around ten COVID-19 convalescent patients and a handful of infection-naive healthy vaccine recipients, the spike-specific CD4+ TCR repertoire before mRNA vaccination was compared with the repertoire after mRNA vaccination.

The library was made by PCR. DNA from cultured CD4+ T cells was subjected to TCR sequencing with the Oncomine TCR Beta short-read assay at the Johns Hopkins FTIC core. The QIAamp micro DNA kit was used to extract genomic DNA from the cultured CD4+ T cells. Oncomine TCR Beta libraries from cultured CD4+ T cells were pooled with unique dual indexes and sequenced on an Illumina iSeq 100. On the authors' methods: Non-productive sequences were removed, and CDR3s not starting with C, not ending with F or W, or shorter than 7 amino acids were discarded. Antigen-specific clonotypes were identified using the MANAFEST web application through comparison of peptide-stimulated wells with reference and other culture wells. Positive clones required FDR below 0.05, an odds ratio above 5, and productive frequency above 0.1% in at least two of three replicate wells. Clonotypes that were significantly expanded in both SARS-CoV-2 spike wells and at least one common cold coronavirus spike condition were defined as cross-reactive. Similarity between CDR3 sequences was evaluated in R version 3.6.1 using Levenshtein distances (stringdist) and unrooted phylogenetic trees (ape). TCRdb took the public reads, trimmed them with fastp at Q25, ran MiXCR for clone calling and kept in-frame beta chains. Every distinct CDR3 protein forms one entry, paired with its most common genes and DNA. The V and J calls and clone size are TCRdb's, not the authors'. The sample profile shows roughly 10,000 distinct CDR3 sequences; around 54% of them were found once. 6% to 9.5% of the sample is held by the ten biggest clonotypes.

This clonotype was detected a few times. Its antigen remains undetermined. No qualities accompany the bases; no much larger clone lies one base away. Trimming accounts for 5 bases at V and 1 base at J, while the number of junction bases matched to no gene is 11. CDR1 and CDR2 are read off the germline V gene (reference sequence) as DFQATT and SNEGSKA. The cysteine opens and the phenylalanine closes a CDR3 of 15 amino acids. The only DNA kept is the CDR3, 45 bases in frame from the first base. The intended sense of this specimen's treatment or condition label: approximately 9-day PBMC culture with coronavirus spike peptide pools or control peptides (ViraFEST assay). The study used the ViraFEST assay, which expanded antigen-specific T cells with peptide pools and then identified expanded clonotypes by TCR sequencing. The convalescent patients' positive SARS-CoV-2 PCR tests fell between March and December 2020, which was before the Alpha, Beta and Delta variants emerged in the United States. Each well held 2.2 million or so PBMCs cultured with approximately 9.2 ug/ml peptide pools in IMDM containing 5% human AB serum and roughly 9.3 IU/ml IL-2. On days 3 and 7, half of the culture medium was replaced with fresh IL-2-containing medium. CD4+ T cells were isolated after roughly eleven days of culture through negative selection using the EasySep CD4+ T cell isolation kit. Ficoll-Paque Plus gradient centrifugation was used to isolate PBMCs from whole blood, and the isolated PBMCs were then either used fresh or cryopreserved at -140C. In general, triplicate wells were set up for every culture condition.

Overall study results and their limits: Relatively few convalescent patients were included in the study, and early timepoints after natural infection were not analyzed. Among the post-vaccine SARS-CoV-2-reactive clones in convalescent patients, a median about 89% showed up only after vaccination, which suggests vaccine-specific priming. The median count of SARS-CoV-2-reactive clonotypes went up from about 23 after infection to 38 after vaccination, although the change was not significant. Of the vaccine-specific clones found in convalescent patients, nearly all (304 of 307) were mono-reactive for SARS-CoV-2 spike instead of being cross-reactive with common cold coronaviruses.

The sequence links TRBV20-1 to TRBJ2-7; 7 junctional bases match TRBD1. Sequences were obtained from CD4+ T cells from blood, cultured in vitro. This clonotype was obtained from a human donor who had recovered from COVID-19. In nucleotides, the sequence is TGCAGTGCTGGGGCGGTGGACAGGCTTTCCTACGAGCAGTACTTC. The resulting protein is CSAGAVDRLSYEQYF.